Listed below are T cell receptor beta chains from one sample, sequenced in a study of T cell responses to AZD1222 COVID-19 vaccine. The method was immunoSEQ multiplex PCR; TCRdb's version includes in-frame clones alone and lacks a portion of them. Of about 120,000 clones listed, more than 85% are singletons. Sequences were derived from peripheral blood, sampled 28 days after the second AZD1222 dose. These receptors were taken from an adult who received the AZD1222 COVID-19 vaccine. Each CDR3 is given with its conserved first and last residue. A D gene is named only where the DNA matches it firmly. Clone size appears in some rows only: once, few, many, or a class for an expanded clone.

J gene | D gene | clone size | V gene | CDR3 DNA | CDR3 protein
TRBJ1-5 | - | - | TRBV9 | TGTGCCAGCAGCGCGACAGGCAGGAGCAATCAGCCCCAGCATTTT | CASSATGRSNQPQHF
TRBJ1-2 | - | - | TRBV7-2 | TGTGCCAGCAGCTTACGGGGGGGGAATGGCTACACCTTC | CASSLRGGNGYTF
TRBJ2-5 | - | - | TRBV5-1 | TGCGCCAGCAGCGGGGGGGGCGAGACCCAGTACTTC | CASSGGGETQYF
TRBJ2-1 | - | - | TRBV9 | TGTGCCAGCAACCCCTCGGGGGGCCTCTCCTACAATGAGCAGTTCTTC | CASNPSGGLSYNEQFF
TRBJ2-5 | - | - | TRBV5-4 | TGTGCCAGCAGCTTAGTAGGGGGAGGGCCGGGAGAGACCCAGTACTTC | CASSLVGGGPGETQYF
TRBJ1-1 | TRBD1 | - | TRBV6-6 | TGTGCCAGCAGGGGACAGGGGGATCTGAACACTGAAGCTTTCTTT | CASRGQGDLNTEAFF
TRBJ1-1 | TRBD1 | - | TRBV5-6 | TGTGCCAGCAGCCACCGGGACAGGGGGAGGTCGACTGAAGCTTTCTTT | CASSHRDRGRSTEAFF
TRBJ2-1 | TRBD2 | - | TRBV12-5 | TGTGCTAGTGTCACGGCGGGGGAGTCCTACAATGAGCAGTTCTTC | CASVTAGESYNEQFF
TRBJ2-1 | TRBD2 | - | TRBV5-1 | TGCGCCAGCAGCATGGTAGGGACTAGCGGCCCTGGCTCCTACAATGAGCAGTTCTTC | CASSMVGTSGPGSYNEQFF
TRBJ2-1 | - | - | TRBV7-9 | TGTGCCAGCAGCCCAACAGGGTACAATGAGCAGTTCTTC | CASSPTGYNEQFF
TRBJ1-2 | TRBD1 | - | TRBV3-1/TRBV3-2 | TGTGCCAGCAGCCCTTATGCACAGGGGAATCAAGACTATGGCTACACCTTC | CASSPYAQGNQDYGYTF
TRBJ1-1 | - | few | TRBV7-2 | TGTGCCAGCAGCTTCGGGAGGTCGAGCACTGAAGCTTTCTTT | CASSFGRSSTEAFF
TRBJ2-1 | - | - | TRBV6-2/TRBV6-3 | TGTGCCAGCAGTTACGTTCCGGGGTCCTACAATGAGCAGTTCTTC | CASSYVPGSYNEQFF
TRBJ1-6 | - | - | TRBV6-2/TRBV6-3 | TGTGCCAGCAGTTACCGCCCAGGGGTCGAGAATAATTCACCCCTCCACTTT | CASSYRPGVENNSPLHF
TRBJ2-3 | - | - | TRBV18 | TGTGCCAGCTCATCCCAGGATACTAGCACAGATACGCAGTATTTT | CASSSQDTSTDTQYF
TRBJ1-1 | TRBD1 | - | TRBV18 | TGTGCCAGCTCACCAAAGACAGGGGGCCCTCAGGGCAACACTGAAGCTTTCTTT | CASSPKTGGPQGNTEAFF
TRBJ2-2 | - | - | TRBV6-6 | TGTGCCAGCAGAGACACCGGGGAGCTGTTTTTT | CASRDTGELFF
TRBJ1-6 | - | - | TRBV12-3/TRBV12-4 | TGTGCCAGCAGTCAAGATTCGGGTTCACCCCTCCACTTT | CASSQDSGSPLHF
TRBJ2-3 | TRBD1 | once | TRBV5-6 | TGTGCCAGCAGCTTGGCCAGGGACAGGTACACAGATACGCAGTATTTT | CASSLARDRYTDTQYF
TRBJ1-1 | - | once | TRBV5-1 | TGCGCCAGCAGCTTCGGGTTGGGAAGCCTCGCGAACACTGAAGCTTTCTTT | CASSFGLGSLANTEAFF
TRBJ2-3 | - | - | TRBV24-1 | TGTGCCACCAGTGATTTGCAAGTAGGTCTCGGCACAGATACGCAGTATTTT | CATSDLQVGLGTDTQYF
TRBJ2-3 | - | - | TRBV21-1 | TGTGCCAGTCTGACTAGCGGCACAGATACGCAGTATTTT | CASLTSGTDTQYF
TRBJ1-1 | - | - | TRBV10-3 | TGTGCCATCAGTGAACAAGGGGTCGGCACTGAAGCTTTCTTT | CAISEQGVGTEAFF
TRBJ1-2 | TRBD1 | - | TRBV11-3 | TGTGCCAGCAGCTCCCCCCGGGACAGGCTCTATGGCTACACCTTC | CASSSPRDRLYGYTF
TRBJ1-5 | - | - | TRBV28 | TGTGCCAGCAGTTTAAGAGGTTACCAGCCCCAGCATTTT | CASSLRGYQPQHF
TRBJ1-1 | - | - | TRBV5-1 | TGCGCCAGCAGCTTGGGCCAGAGCACTGAAGCTTTCTTT | CASSLGQSTEAFF
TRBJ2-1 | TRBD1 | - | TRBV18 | TGTGCCAGCAACCGGGACAGGGACAATGAGCAGTTCTTC | CASNRDRDNEQFF
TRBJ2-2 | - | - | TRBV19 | TGTGCCAGCCGCCGGCACACCGGGGAGCTGTTTTTT | CASRRHTGELFF
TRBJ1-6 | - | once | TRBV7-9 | TGTGCCAGCAGCTTAGGGCAGGGGAGCGCCTATAATTCACCCCTCCACTTT | CASSLGQGSAYNSPLHF
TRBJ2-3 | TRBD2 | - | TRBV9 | TGTGCCAGCAGCGTAGAGCGGACTAGCTTCCCGACCACAGATACGCAGTATTTT | CASSVERTSFPTTDTQYF
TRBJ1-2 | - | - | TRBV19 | TGTGCCAGTAGTCGGGAGACGCGGGAGGCTGGGGCTAATGGCTACACCTTC | CASSRETREAGANGYTF
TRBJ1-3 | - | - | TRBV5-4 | TGTGCCAGCAGCTTGGGGGGGGTTATGTTTGGGTCTGGAAACACCATATATTTT | CASSLGGVMFGSGNTIYF
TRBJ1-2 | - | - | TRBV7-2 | TGTGCCAGCAGCGTATGGGTTGTCGGCTATGGCTACACCTTC | CASSVWVVGYGYTF
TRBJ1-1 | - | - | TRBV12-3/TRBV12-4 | TGTGCCAGCAGTCAGTGGACCAACACTGAAGCTTTCTTT | CASSQWTNTEAFF
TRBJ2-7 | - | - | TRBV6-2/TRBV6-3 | TGTGCCAGCAGTTACGCAGGGTATAAAGACTACGAGCAGTACTTC | CASSYAGYKDYEQYF
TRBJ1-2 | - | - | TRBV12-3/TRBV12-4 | TGTGCCAGCAGTCCAGGGCGTGGCTACACCTTC | CASSPGRGYTF
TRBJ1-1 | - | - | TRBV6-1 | TGTGCCAGCAGTGAAATTTGGAGGGACACTGAAGCTTTCTTT | CASSEIWRDTEAFF
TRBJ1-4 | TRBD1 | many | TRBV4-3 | TGCGCCAGCAGCCAGGGGACAGGGTCTAATGAAAAACTGTTTTTT | CASSQGTGSNEKLFF
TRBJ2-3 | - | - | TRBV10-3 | TGTGCCATCAAGGGCGACGGTACAGATACGCAGTATTTT | CAIKGDGTDTQYF
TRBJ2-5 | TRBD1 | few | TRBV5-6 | TGTGCCAGCAGCCTGGGGACAGGGGGCTGGGTGAGAGAGACCCAGTACTTC | CASSLGTGGWVRETQYF
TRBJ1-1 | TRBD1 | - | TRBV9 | TGTGCCAGCAGCGGGGGACAGGTGGCCCGGCCGGGCACTGAAGCTTTCTTT | CASSGGQVARPGTEAFF
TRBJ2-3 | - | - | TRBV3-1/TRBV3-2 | TGTGCCAGCAGCCAAGGTGTGGATACGCAGTATTTT | CASSQGVDTQYF
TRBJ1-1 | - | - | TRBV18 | TGTGCCAGCTCACCGTCGGTCGCGAACACTGAAGCTTTCTTT | CASSPSVANTEAFF
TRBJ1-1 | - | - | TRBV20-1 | TGCAGTGCTAGTAAGCGGGTCGGACGAGGCTCAGAAGCTTTCTTT | CSASKRVGRGSEAFF
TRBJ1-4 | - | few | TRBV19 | TGTGCCAGTAGTTCCCAGTGGGCAGGGGCAGATGAAAAACTGTTTTTT | CASSSQWAGADEKLFF
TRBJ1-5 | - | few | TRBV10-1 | TGCGCCAGCAGTGAGCTAGGGCAGGGGAAAAACAATCAGCCCCAGCATTTT | CASSELGQGKNNQPQHF
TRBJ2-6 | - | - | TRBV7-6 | TGTGCCAGCAGCTTAGGCAGCAACTCTGGGGCCAACGTCCTGACTTTC | CASSLGSNSGANVLTF
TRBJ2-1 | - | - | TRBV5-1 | TGCGCCAGCAGCTTGCGGGCAGTGGGTGAGCAGTTCTTC | CASSLRAVGEQFF
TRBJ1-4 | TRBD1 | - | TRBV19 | TGTGCCAGTAGGCCCCGGACAGGGGTGCTACGGGAAAAACTGTTTTTT | CASRPRTGVLREKLFF
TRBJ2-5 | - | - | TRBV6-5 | TGTGCCAGCAGTTACCATCGGCGGGAGACCCAGTACTTC | CASSYHRRETQYF
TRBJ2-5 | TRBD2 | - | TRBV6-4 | TGTGCCAGCAGCCTACTAGCGGGAGGCTTGGAGACCCAGTACTTC | CASSLLAGGLETQYF
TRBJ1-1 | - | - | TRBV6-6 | TGTGCCAGCAGCGGCGGGAACACTGAAGCTTTCTTT | CASSGGNTEAFF
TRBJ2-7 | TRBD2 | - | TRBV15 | TGTGCCACCAGCAGGGGACTAGCGGGTTCGTCCTACGAGCAGTACTTC | CATSRGLAGSSYEQYF
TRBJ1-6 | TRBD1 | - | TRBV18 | TGTGCCAGCTCACCCGACAGGGTTAATTCACCCCTCCACTTT | CASSPDRVNSPLHF
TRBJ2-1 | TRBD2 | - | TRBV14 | TGTGCCAGCAGCCCGGGACTAGCGGGAAGGAATGAGCAGTTCTTC | CASSPGLAGRNEQFF
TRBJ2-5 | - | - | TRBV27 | TGTGCCAGCAGTTCCGTGTACCAAGAGACCCAGTACTTC | CASSSVYQETQYF
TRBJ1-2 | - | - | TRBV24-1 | TGTGCCACCAGTGATCCCGGACGGAACCATGGCTACACCTTC | CATSDPGRNHGYTF
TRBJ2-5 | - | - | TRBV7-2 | TGTGCCAGCAGCCCAAGACTGGGACTTACTCAGACCCAGTACTTC | CASSPRLGLTQTQYF
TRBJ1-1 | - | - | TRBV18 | TGTGCCAGCTCACCACGACCGCATGGCAGGGCGGCGAACACTGAAGCTTTCTTT | CASSPRPHGRAANTEAFF